This TCR beta chain was observed in a study of blood T cell repertoires in COVID-19. In the study's own analysis: Cell counts per sample came from amplifying reference gene primers. The assay was immunoSEQ multiplex PCR, and TCRdb's table has in-frame clones only and misses some. V and J calls and clone size are those listed in that table; D and trimming were worked out from the DNA. This sample carries over 130,000 clones, about four fifths of them seen once, and the ten largest clones take about 3.4%. This clone was seen just once. The source material was PBMCs or T cells enriched from blood (not recorded which). This TCR came from a woman in her forties or fifties with acute COVID-19.

The CDR3 sequence: CASSQDKGLAGNNEQFF. The CDR3 DNA is TGTGCCAGCAGCCAAGATAAGGGACTAGCGGGAAACAATGAGCAGTTCTTC. This sequence joins TRBV3-1 (or the pseudogene TRBV3-2) and TRBJ2-1; 13 nucleotides agree with TRBD2. Germline CDR1 reads LGHDT; CDR2 reads YNNKEL (reference sequence). The junction had 4 bases not matched to a gene; V was cut back by 0 bases and J by 5 bases. This CDR3 is built from 17 residues.